These 8 T cell receptor beta chains were all obtained from the same sample, sequenced in a study of blood T cell repertoires in COVID-19. Sequenced by immunoSEQ multiplex PCR; TCRdb stores in-frame clones only, minus some. This table holds 200,000 or so clones, about 88% found once. Sequenced: peripheral blood. These receptors all come from a man between 65 and 80 years old with active or convalescent COVID-19.

The chain uses TRBV7-9 and TRBJ2-5, with unresolved D. The CDR3 spans 13 residues. Looked up from germline, CDR1 is SEHNR and CDR2 is FQNEAQ (reference sequence). V was cut by 3 bases and J by 5 bases, with 10 bases left in between. CDR3 region: CASSFAHRETQYF. The CDR3 DNA is TGTGCCAGCAGCTTTGCCCACCGGGAGACCCAGTACTTC.

This chain connects TRBV20-1 to TRBJ1-2; maybe TRBD1 (6 bases). The V end was cut by 3 bases, the J end by 2 bases, with 13 bases between. The CDR3 covers 14 residues. Germline V gene sequence: CDR1 DFQATT, CDR2 SNEGSKA (reference sequence). In DNA form, the CDR3 reads TGCAGTGCTAGTGGGGGCAGGGGAAACTATGGCTACACCTTC. It codes for CSASGGRGNYGYTF.

The chain couples TRBV19 to TRBJ2-1; 9 bases line up with TRBD2. V trimming: 7 bases; J trimming: 3 bases; junction bases outside the gene matches: 7. The CDR3 consists of 15 residues. Germline values: CDR1 LNHDA, CDR2 SQIVND (reference sequence). CDR3 in DNA: TGTGCCAGTAAGAATCTAGCGGGAAACTACAATGAGCAGTTCTTC. Residues: CASKNLAGNYNEQFF.

The rearrangement joins TRBV30 to TRBJ2-1; 7 nucleotides align to TRBD2. The germline gives CDR1 GTSNPN, CDR2 SVGIG (reference sequence). The CDR3 contains 11 residues. After removal of 8 bases from V and 6 bases from J, the junction contained 4 bases not matched to a gene. CDR3 nucleotides: TGTGCCCGTGGGGGGGGCAATGAGCAGTTCTTC. It is translated as CARGGGNEQFF.

Of note for this clone: Its ends do not fully match the called genes, so a read error is possible. This rearrangement joins TRBV5-4 to TRBJ1-2, with D uncertain. In germline, CDR1 is SGHNT, CDR2 YYREEE (reference sequence). The CDR3 extends over 14 amino acids. CDR3 protein: CASRLAFREDGYTF. The DNA of the CDR3 is TGTGCCAGCAGGTTGGCATTCCGGGAGGATGGCTACACCTTC.

This clone appeared a few times. This sequence joins TRBV6-1 and TRBJ1-2; 7 bases line up with TRBD1. Germline values: CDR1 MNHNS, CDR2 SASEGT. The CDR3 totals 15 residues. The V segment lost 3 bases and the J segment 2 bases; nucleotides outside the gene matches: 6. This CDR3 reads CASSERRQGNYGYTF. Written as DNA, the CDR3 is TGTGCCAGCAGTGAGCGGAGACAGGGAAACTATGGCTACACCTTC.

The gene calls are TRBV3-1 (or the pseudogene TRBV3-2) and TRBJ2-5; 10 positions match TRBD1. The J segment lost 4 bases and the V segment lost 4 bases, leaving 0 bases of the junction unmatched. Germline lookup yields CDR1 LGHDT and CDR2 YNNKEL (reference sequence). CDR3 size: 13 residues. The CDR3: CASSRTGGETQYF. In DNA, the CDR3 is TGTGCCAGCAGCCGGACAGGGGGAGAGACCCAGTACTTC.

The chain combines TRBV19 with TRBJ2-7; 7 nucleotides match TRBD1. Germline CDR1 LNHDA, CDR2 SQIVND (reference sequence). This CDR3 region has 15 residues. V lost 6 bases, J lost 0 bases, and 8 bases stayed unmatched. The CDR3, as DNA: TGTGCCAGTAGCCTCGGGACAGTCGGCTCCTACGAGCAGTACTTC. This translates into CASSLGTVGSYEQYF.